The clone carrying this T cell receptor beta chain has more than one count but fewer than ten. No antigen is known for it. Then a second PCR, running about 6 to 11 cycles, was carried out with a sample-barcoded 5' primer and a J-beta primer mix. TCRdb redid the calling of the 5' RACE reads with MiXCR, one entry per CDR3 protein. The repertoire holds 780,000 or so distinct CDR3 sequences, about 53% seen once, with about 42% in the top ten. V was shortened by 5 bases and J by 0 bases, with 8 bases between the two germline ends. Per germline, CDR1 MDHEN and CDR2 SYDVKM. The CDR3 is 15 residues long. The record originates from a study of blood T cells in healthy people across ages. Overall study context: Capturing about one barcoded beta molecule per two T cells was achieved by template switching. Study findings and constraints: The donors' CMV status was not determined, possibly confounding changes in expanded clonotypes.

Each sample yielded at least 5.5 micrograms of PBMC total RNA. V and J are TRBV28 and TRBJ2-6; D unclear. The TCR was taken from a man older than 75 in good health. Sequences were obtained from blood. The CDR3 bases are TGTGCCAGCAGTGAACCTTTCTCTGGGGCCAACGTCCTGACTTTC. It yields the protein CASSEPFSGANVLTF. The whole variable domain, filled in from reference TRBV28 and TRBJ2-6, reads DVKVTQSSRYLVKRTGEKVFLECVQDMDHENMFWYRQDPGLGLRLIYFSYDVKMKEKGDIPEGYSVSREKKERFSLILESASTNQTSMYLCASSEPFSGANVLTFGAGSRLTVL.